This is a list of T cell receptor beta chains from one sample in a study of T cell responses to AZD1222 COVID-19 vaccine. Sequenced by immunoSEQ multiplex PCR; TCRdb stores in-frame clones only, minus some. The sample records some 110,000 clones, 89% being singletons. The material sequenced was peripheral blood, taken on day 0 of AZD1222 vaccination. The receptor source for this set is an adult in good health. Each CDR3 is given with its conserved first and last residue. The order of the fields is J gene, D gene, clone size, V gene, CDR3 protein, CDR3 DNA. The D gene is left open where the match is weak. Clone size is not always given. Where it is, it says once, few, many or a class for expanded clones.

TRBJ1-2,-,-,TRBV5-5,CASSLGTNNYGYTF,TGTGCCAGCAGCTTGGGGACAAATAACTATGGCTACACCTTC
TRBJ1-4,-,once,TRBV4-2,CASSQDGRGHEKLFF,TGTGCCAGCAGCCAAGACGGCAGGGGCCATGAAAAACTGTTTTTT
TRBJ2-6,-,-,TRBV3-1/TRBV3-2,CASSRRVSGANVLTF,TGTGCCAGCAGCCGGAGGGTCTCTGGGGCCAACGTCCTGACTTTC
TRBJ1-2,TRBD1,-,TRBV29-1,CSVGQGEIGYGYTF,TGCAGCGTTGGACAGGGGGAGATCGGTTATGGCTACACCTTC
TRBJ1-2,-,-,TRBV19,CASSISGVGYTF,TGTGCCAGTAGTATATCTGGGGTAGGCTACACCTTC
TRBJ2-2,-,-,TRBV7-2,CASSSYLTGELFF,TGTGCCAGCAGCTCGTATCTAACCGGGGAGCTGTTTTTT
TRBJ1-1,-,-,TRBV5-8,CASSLQGFGTEAFF,TGTGCCAGCAGCTTACAGGGTTTTGGCACTGAAGCTTTCTTT
TRBJ1-1,-,-,TRBV18,CASSPGEVEAFF,TGTGCCAGCTCACCAGGGGAAGTTGAAGCTTTCTTT
TRBJ1-4,TRBD1,-,TRBV27,CASSLSGGIREKLFF,TGTGCCAGCAGTTTGTCAGGGGGCATACGGGAAAAACTGTTTTTT
TRBJ1-3,-,-,TRBV10-2,CASSESGGPGNTIYF,TGCGCCAGCAGTGAGTCCGGGGGGCCTGGAAACACCATATATTTT
TRBJ2-7,TRBD1,-,TRBV6-5,CASSYRGPHEQYF,TGTGCCAGCAGTTACAGGGGGCCCCACGAGCAGTACTTC
TRBJ1-2,TRBD1,-,TRBV6-5,CASSYLTGVYGYTF,TGTGCCAGCAGTTACTTGACAGGGGTCTATGGCTACACCTTC
TRBJ1-1,-,once,TRBV11-2,CASSLFLNTEAFF,TGTGCCAGCAGCTTATTTCTGAACACTGAAGCTTTCTTT
TRBJ2-3,TRBD2,-,TRBV2,CASSEAWTSGGLAGDRDTQYF,TGTGCCAGCAGTGAAGCGTGGACTAGTGGGGGCCTAGCGGGGGACCGAGATACGCAGTATTTT
TRBJ1-1,TRBD1,-,TRBV6-5,CASSPRGSIEAFF,TGTGCCAGCAGTCCCAGGGGGAGTATTGAAGCTTTCTTT
TRBJ2-7,-,-,TRBV5-1,CASSSTSSYEQYF,TGCGCCAGCAGCTCCACTTCCTCCTACGAGCAGTACTTC
TRBJ2-3,TRBD2,-,TRBV5-1,CATRAGGQEDTQYF,TGCGCCACCAGGGCGGGGGGGCAGGAAGATACGCAGTATTTT
TRBJ2-7,TRBD1,-,TRBV24-1,CATSDPGTGSEQYF,TGTGCCACCAGTGATCCAGGGACAGGTAGCGAGCAGTACTTC
TRBJ1-2,-,-,TRBV18,CASSPGAAENYGYTF,TGTGCCAGCTCACCAGGCGCAGCGGAAAACTATGGCTACACCTTC
TRBJ2-1,TRBD1,-,TRBV12-3/TRBV12-4,CASSLGQPVRQFF,TGTGCCAGCAGCCTGGGACAGCCAGTCCGGCAGTTCTTC
TRBJ2-7,-,many,TRBV4-1,CASSQTHGQPYEQYF,TGCGCCAGCAGCCAAACGCACGGGCAGCCCTACGAGCAGTACTTC
TRBJ1-2,-,-,TRBV6-4,CASRQGHDYGYTF,TGTGCCAGCCGCCAGGGACACGACTATGGCTACACCTTC
TRBJ2-1,-,-,TRBV19,CASSRRGRSYNEQFF,TGTGCCAGTAGTCGGCGGGGGCGATCATACAATGAGCAGTTCTTC
TRBJ2-3,TRBD2,-,TRBV11-3,CASSLATSGGVTQYF,TGTGCCAGCAGCTTAGCGACTAGCGGGGGAGTTACGCAGTATTTT
TRBJ2-2,-,-,TRBV30,CAWSVESGELFF,TGTGCCTGGAGTGTAGAGTCCGGGGAGCTGTTTTTT
TRBJ2-7,TRBD1,-,TRBV5-4,CASSFDRDSPTYEQYF,TGTGCCAGCAGCTTTGACAGGGATTCGCCAACCTACGAGCAGTACTTC
TRBJ2-5,TRBD1,-,TRBV5-6,CARSREPGTGGFGETQYF,TGTGCCCGCAGCCGGGAACCCGGGACAGGGGGCTTTGGAGAGACCCAGTACTTC
TRBJ1-3,-,-,TRBV2,CASSERWTSGNTIYF,TGTGCCAGCAGTGAACGGTGGACCTCTGGAAACACCATATATTTT
TRBJ1-2,TRBD1,-,TRBV29-1,CSVRTGSNGYTF,TGCAGCGTCCGGACAGGGTCGAATGGCTACACCTTC